This T cell receptor (beta chain) was identified in a study of identical twins. One entry per CDR3 protein, called by TCRdb with MiXCR from the 5' RACE reads. This sample carries around 370,000 distinct CDR3 sequences, around 9% of them seen once, and the ten largest clones take about 8.1%. Germline V gene lookup returns CDR1 LGHDT and CDR2 YNNKEL (reference sequence). CDR3 length: 15 residues. The V end lost 2 bases, the J end lost 0 bases, and 10 bases lay between the germline ends. The clonotype was recovered from a woman between 50 and 59 years old in good health. The chain recombines TRBV3-1 with TRBJ1-1; a possible D gene is TRBD1 (5 bases). Input material: naive T cells sorted from blood. The CDR3 coding sequence is TGTGCCAGCAGCCAACCGACAGACGTGAACACTGAAGCTTTCTTT. Translating gives CASSQPTDVNTEAFF.